This TCR beta chain was sequenced for a study of cytomegalovirus exposure and HLA in healthy donors. Study results and caveats: The study labeled more than 150 TCR beta chains cytomegalovirus-associated. In the roughly 120 validation repertoires, about 94% of cluster scores exceeded 0, per a later analysis.

TCRdb's copy holds only in-frame clones and misses some; the assay was immunoSEQ multiplex PCR. The sample has about 160,000 clones, 85% to 90% seen once. Remarks on this clone: Its antigen is not identified.

The V gene's germline CDR1 is WNHNN and CDR2 SYGVQD (reference sequence). Trimming took 4 bases from V and 0 from J; bases not matched to a gene: 2. The CDR3 totals 15 residues. The receptor was derived from a woman aged 30 to 39 in good health and CMV-seronegative. This sequence joins TRBV10-1 and TRBJ2-3; 9 nucleotides align to TRBD2. The material sequenced was PBMCs. CDR3 DNA: TGCGCCAGCAGTGTAACTAGCGGGAGCACAGATACGCAGTATTTT. It translates to CASSVTSGSTDTQYF.